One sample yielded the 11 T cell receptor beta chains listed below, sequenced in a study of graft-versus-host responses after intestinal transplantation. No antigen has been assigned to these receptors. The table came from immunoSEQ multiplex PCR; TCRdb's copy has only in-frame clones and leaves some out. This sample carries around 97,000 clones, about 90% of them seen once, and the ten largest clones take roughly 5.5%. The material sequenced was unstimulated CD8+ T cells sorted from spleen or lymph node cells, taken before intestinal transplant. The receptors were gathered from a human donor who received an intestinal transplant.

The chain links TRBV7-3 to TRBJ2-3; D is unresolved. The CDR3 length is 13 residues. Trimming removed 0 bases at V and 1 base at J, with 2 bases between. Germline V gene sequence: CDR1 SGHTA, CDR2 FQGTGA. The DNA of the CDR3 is TGTGCCAGCAGCTTAACAGGCACAGATACGCAGTATTTT. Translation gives CASSLTGTDTQYF.

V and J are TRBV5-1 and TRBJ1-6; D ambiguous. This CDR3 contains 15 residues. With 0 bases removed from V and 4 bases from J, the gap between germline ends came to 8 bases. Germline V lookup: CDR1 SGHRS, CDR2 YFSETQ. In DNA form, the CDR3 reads TGCGCCAGCAGCTTGGTTGTAGGATATAATTCACCCCTCCACTTT. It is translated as CASSLVVGYNSPLHF.

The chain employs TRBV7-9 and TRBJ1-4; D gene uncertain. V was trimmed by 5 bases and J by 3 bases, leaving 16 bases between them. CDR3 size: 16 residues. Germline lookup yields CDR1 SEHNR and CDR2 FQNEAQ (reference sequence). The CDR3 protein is CASSRGNGGANEKLFF. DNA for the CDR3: TGTGCCAGCAGCCGGGGAAACGGCGGGGCTAATGAAAAACTGTTTTTT.

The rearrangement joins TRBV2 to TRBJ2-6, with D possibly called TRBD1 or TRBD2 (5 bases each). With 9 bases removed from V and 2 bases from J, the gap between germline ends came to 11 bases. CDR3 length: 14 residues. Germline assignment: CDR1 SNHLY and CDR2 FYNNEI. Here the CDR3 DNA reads TGTGCCAGGGGACCTGGGGCTGGGGCCAACGTCCTGACTTTC. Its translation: CARGPGAGANVLTF.

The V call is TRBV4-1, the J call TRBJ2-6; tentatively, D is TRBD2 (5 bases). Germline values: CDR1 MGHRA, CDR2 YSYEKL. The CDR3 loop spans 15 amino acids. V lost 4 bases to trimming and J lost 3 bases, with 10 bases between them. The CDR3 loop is CASSPKLVGANVLTF. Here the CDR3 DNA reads TGCGCCAGCAGCCCAAAACTAGTTGGGGCCAACGTCCTGACTTTC.

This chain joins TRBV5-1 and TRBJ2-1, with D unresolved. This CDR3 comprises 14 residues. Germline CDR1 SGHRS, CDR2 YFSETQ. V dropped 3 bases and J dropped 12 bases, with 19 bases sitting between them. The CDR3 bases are TGCGCCAGCAGCTCTCGGGCCTTCTTAAGTTGGCAGTTCTTC. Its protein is CASSSRAFLSWQFF. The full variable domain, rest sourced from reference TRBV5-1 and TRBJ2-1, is KAGVTQTPRYLIKTRGQQVTLSCSPISGHRSVSWYQQTPGQGLQFLFEYFSETQRNKGNFPGRFSGRQFSNSRSEMNVSTLELGDSALYLCASSSRAFLSWQFFGPGTRLTVL.

In nucleotides, the CDR3 is TGCGCCAGCAGCTCCGTACAGGGTGACGGGGCTTTCTTT. Protein: CASSSVQGDGAFF. The chain uses TRBV4-1 and TRBJ1-1; D is possibly TRBD1 (6 bases). The germline V gene has CDR1 MGHRA and CDR2 YSYEKL. V lost 5 bases, J lost 11 bases, and 18 bases lay in between. The CDR3 is 13 residues long.

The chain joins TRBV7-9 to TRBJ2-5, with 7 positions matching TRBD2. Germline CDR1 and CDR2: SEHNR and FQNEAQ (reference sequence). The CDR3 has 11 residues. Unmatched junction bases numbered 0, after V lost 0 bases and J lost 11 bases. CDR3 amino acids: CASSLAREQYF. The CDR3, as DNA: TGTGCCAGCAGCTTAGCGCGGGAGCAGTACTTC.

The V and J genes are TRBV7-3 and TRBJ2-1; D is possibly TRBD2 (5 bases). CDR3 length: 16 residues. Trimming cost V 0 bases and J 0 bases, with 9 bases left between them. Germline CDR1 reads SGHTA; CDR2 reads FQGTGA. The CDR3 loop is CASSLTAGSSYNEQFF. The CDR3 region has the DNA TGTGCCAGCAGCTTAACTGCGGGTAGCTCCTACAATGAGCAGTTCTTC.

The CDR3 sequence is CASSSASGSQYF. The CDR3 DNA reads as TGTGCCAGCAGCTCAGCATCAGGGAGCCAGTACTTC. The gene calls are TRBV7-9 and TRBJ2-5; D may be TRBD1 or TRBD2 (5 bases each). The CDR3 loop spans 12 amino acids. Trimming pared 4 bases from V and 10 bases from J, leaving 13 bases between. Per the germline V gene, CDR1 is SEHNR and CDR2 is FQNEAQ (reference sequence).

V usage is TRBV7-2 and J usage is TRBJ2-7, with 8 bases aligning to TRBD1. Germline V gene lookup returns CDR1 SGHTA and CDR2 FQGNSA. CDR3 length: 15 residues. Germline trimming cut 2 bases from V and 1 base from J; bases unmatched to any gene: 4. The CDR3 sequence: CASSLFRTGSYEQYF. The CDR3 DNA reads TGTGCCAGCAGCTTATTTCGGACAGGGTCCTACGAGCAGTACTTC.